A single TCR beta chain is shown here with its context. Its antigen is unidentified. The data are from a study of cytomegalovirus exposure and HLA in healthy donors. PCR primers comprised 60 Vbeta and 13 Jbeta primers. Using immunoSEQ multiplex PCR, the repertoire was profiled, and TCRdb retains in-frame clones only, with some absent. The table includes over 85,000 clones, around 77% detected once. Study conclusions and caveats: Being productive about 90% or about 30% of the time was typical of most TCR beta V segments in an earlier analysis. Cytomegalovirus-associated TCR beta chains were listed, numbering 150 to 200.

The receptor was isolated from a male donor in good health and CMV-seropositive. Input material: PBMCs.

The CDR3 reads CASKTSGNEQFF. DNA of the CDR3: TGTGCCAGTAAAACTAGCGGCAATGAGCAGTTCTTC. The chain has TRBV28 and TRBJ2-1; 8 positions agree with TRBD2. The V gene end was trimmed by 9 bases and the J gene end by 6 bases; junction bases not matched to a gene: 4. The CDR3 runs 12 residues. Germline V lookup: CDR1 MDHEN, CDR2 SYDVKM.